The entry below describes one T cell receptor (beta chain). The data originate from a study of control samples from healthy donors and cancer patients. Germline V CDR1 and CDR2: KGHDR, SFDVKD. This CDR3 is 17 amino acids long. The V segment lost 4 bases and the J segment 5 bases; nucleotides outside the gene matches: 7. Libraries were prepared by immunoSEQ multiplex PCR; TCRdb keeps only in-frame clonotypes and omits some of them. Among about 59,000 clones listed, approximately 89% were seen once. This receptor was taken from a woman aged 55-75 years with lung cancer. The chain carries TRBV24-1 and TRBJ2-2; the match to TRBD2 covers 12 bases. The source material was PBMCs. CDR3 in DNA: TGTGCCACCAGTGACCAGACTAGCGGGAGAAGAACCGGGGAGCTGTTTTTT. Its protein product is CATSDQTSGRRTGELFF.